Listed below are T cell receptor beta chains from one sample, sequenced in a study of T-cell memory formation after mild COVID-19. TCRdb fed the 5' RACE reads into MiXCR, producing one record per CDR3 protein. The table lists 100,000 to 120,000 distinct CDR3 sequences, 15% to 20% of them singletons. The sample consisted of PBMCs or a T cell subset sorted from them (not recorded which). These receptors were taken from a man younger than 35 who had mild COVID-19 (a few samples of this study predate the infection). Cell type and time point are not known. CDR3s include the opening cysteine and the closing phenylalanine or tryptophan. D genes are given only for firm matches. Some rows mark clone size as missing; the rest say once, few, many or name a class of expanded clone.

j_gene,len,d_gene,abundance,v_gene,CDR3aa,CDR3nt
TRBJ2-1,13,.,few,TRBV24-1,CATRRTGYNEQFF,TGTGCCACCAGACGCACGGGGTACAATGAGCAGTTCTTC
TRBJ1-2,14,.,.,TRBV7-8,CASSSPSATRGYTF,TGTGCCAGCAGTTCACCGTCGGCGACGAGGGGCTACACCTTC
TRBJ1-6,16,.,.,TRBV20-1,CSARDRQSSYNSPLHF,TGCAGTGCTAGAGATCGGCAGAGCTCCTATAATTCACCCCTCCACTTT
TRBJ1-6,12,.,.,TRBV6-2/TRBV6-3,CASGQANSPLHF,TGTGCCAGCGGCCAGGCTAATTCACCCCTCCACTTT
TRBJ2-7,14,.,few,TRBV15,CATRSAGQNYEQYF,TGTGCCACCAGGAGTGCAGGACAGAACTACGAGCAGTACTTC
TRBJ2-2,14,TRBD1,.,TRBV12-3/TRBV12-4,CASSLRDRGRELFF,TGTGCCAGCAGTTTAAGGGACAGGGGAAGGGAGCTGTTTTTT
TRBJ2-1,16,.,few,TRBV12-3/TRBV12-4,CASSRDRKISYNEQFF,TGTGCCAGCAGTCGAGACAGAAAGATATCCTACAATGAGCAGTTCTTC
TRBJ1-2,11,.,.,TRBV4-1,CASSLFGGYTF,TGCGCCAGCAGCCTTTTTGGGGGCTACACCTTC
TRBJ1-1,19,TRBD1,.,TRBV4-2,CASSQDPVTEDRENTEAFF,TGTGCCAGCAGCCAGGATCCCGTAACCGAGGACAGGGAGAACACTGAAGCTTTCTTT
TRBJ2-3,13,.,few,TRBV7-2,CASSWGSADTQYF,TGTGCCAGCAGCTGGGGGTCCGCAGATACGCAGTATTTT
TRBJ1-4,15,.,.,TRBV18,CASSRGPATNEKLFF,TGTGCCAGCTCCCGCGGACCTGCAACTAATGAAAAACTGTTTTTT
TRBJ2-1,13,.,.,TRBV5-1,CASSLRVRNEQFF,TGCGCCAGCAGCCTTAGGGTTCGGAATGAGCAGTTCTTC
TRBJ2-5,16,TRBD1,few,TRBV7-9,CASSPGPGQGGETQYF,TGTGCCAGCAGCCCCGGACCGGGACAGGGAGGGGAGACCCAGTACTTC
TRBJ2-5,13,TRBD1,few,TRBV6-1,CASLRTGKETQYF,TGTGCCAGCCTCCGGACAGGGAAAGAGACCCAGTACTTC
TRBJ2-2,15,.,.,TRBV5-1,CASRWGGANTGELFF,TGCGCCAGCAGATGGGGCGGGGCGAACACCGGGGAGCTGTTTTTT
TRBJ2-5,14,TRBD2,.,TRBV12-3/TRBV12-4,CASSLRGGPETQYF,TGTGCCAGCAGTTTGCGGGGGGGCCCGGAGACCCAGTACTTC
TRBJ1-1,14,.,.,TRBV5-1,CASSLGAVNTEAFF,TGCGCCAGCAGCTTGGGGGCGGTGAACACTGAAGCTTTCTTT
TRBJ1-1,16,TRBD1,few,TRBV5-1,CASSSAGTGRGTEAFF,TGCGCCAGCAGCTCGGCCGGGACAGGGCGAGGGACTGAAGCTTTCTTT
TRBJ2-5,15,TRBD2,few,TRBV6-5,CASSTERGGVETQYF,TGTGCCAGCAGTACCGAGCGGGGGGGCGTAGAGACCCAGTACTTC
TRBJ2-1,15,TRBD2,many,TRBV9,CASSDLAGAGNEQFF,TGTGCCAGCAGCGATCTAGCGGGGGCGGGAAATGAGCAGTTCTTC
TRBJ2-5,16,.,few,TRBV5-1,CASSLAGTPNGETQYF,TGCGCCAGCAGCTTGGCCGGGACTCCCAACGGTGAGACCCAGTACTTC
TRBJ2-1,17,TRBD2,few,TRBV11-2,CANSYPLLAGGPPEQFF,TGTGCCAACAGCTACCCCCTACTAGCGGGGGGGCCCCCCGAGCAGTTCTTC
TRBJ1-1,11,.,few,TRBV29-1,CSVNMNTEAFF,TGCAGCGTGAACATGAACACTGAAGCTTTCTTT
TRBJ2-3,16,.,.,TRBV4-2,CASSQLTGGAWDTQYF,TGTGCCAGCAGCCAACTTACGGGGGGCGCATGGGATACGCAGTATTTT
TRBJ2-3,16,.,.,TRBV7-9,CASSLGARGSTDTQYF,TGTGCCAGCAGCTTAGGGGCCAGGGGAAGCACAGATACGCAGTATTTT
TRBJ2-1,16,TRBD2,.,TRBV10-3,CAISKSGAGPGGEQFF,TGTGCCATCAGTAAGAGCGGAGCGGGGCCGGGAGGTGAGCAGTTCTTC
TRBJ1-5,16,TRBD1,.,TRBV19,CASSATGGGGNQPQHF,TGTGCCAGTAGTGCCACAGGGGGCGGAGGCAATCAGCCCCAGCATTTT